A single sample is the source of the 13 T cell receptor beta chains below, sequenced in a study of molecular identifiers for immune sequencing clone quantification. TCRdb independently ran MiXCR on the PCR reads; one entry per CDR3 protein. This table has about 320,000 distinct CDR3 sequences, roughly a quarter appearing once. Sequencing was carried out using naive CD8+ T cells from blood, with Jurkat cell RNA spiked in. Indicated subset: FACS-sorted CD8+CD4-CCR7+CD45RA+ naive T cells. The receptors were gathered from a human donor in good health. Some libraries in this study had Jurkat cell RNA spiked in.

In its sample, this clonotype was seen many times. The genes are TRBV7-8 and TRBJ1-3, with D uncertain. Germline V gene sequence: CDR1 SGHVS, CDR2 FQNEAQ. CDR3 length: 15 amino acids. V was pared by 0 bases and J by 0 bases, with 6 bases between. CDR3 sequence reads: CASSLAGLSGNTIYF. Here the CDR3 DNA reads TGTGCCAGCAGCTTAGCTGGGCTCTCTGGAAACACCATATATTTT.

The V gene is TRBV27, the J gene TRBJ2-7; 11 bases are shared with TRBD2. The CDR3 sequence is 16 residues long. Trimming took 4 bases from V and 5 from J; bases not matched to a gene: 10. Germline values: CDR1 MNHEY, CDR2 SMNVEV (reference sequence). The DNA for the CDR3 is TGTGCCAGCAGTTATCTACCACTAGCGGGAGCCCACGAGCAGTACTTC. It translates to CASSYLPLAGAHEQYF.

This clonotype was picked up a small number of times. A read error may be the cause here, since a much bigger clone is one base away. The conserved phenylalanine or tryptophan normally closing the CDR3 is absent here, so this likely arose from a read error. J is TRBJ2-1 and V is TRBV7-2; 9 bases align to TRBD2. CDR1 and CDR2 from the germline V gene are SGHTA and FQGNSA. The CDR3 spans 13 residues. J was trimmed by 9 bases and V by 2 bases; bases with no gene match: 2. CDR3 protein: CASSLLSGSEQFS. The CDR3 DNA is TGTGCCAGCAGCTTACTTAGCGGGAGTGAGCAGTTCTCC.

This clonotype was detected a few times. The chain's CDR3 is CASSPPDNEQFF. CDR3 in DNA: TGTGCCAGCAGTCCCCCCGACAATGAGCAGTTCTTC. V is TRBV27 and J is TRBJ2-1; D gene uncertain. V was pared by 5 bases and J by 5 bases, with 7 bases between. Germline values: CDR1 MNHEY, CDR2 SMNVEV (reference sequence). The CDR3 loop spans 12 amino acids.

The rearrangement links TRBV19 to TRBJ1-2; the D gene is possibly TRBD1 (5 bases). The ends were cut back, 5 bases at V and 1 base at J, with 14 bases in the middle. The CDR3 covers 15 residues. Germline V lookup: CDR1 LNHDA, CDR2 SQIVND (reference sequence). CDR3 protein: CASSPFQGFNYGYTF. The CDR3 DNA follows: TGTGCCAGTAGTCCCTTCCAGGGATTTAACTATGGCTACACCTTC. Drawing the rest from reference TRBV19 and TRBJ1-2, the complete variable domain is DGGITQSPKYLFRKEGQNVTLSCEQNLNHDAMYWYRQDPGQGLRLIYYSQIVNDFQKGDIAEGYSVSREKKESFPLTVTSAQKNPTAFYLCASSPFQGFNYGYTFGSGTRLTVV.

This clonotype was seen repeatedly, ten times or more. This chain links TRBV6-6 with TRBJ2-1, with 7 bases identical to TRBD2. V lost 5 bases to trimming and J lost 3 bases; unmatched junction nucleotides: 4. The CDR3 is made up of 14 amino acids. The germline V gene encodes CDR1 MNHNY and CDR2 SVGAGI (reference sequence). The CDR3 loop is CASSLAEDYNEQFF. The CDR3 bases are TGTGCCAGCAGTCTAGCGGAGGACTACAATGAGCAGTTCTTC.

Regarding this clonotype: Just one base apart from a much larger clone, this may be a read error. J is TRBJ2-7 and V is TRBV7-2; D possibly corresponds to TRBD2 (5 bases). The CDR3 loop spans 14 amino acids. In germline, CDR1 is SGHTA, CDR2 FQGNSA. The CDR3 region has the DNA TGTGCCGGCAGCTTAGAAGGGAGCTCCTACGAGCAGTACTTC. Translated, it gives CAGSLEGSSYEQYF.

This clonotype has a count of ten or more. The chain combines TRBV28 with TRBJ2-7; possible D gene TRBD1, 5 bases. Germline V gene data show CDR1 as MDHEN and CDR2 as SYDVKM. V shed 3 bases and J shed 0 bases, with 6 bases lying between them. The CDR3 is 13 amino acids. Written as DNA, the CDR3 is TGTGCCAGCAGTTTCGACAGCTCCTACGAGCAGTACTTC. Translated, it gives CASSFDSSYEQYF.

A word on this clonotype: Being one base from a much bigger clone, this may be a read error. The chain uses TRBV20-1 and TRBJ2-7, with D possibly matching TRBD2 (6 bases). CDR3 length equals 15 residues. CDR1 is DFQATT, CDR2 SNEGSKA, per germline (reference sequence). CDR3 amino acids: CSARDIGGSGYELYF. The DNA of the CDR3 is TGCAGTGCTAGAGACATCGGGGGTTCCGGGTACGAGCTGTACTTC.

About this clonotype itself: A read error may produce the germline difference seen at one junction end. The chain uses TRBV7-6 and TRBJ2-6; D is possibly TRBD1 or TRBD2 (6 bases each). In germline, CDR1 is SGHVS, CDR2 FNYEAQ. The length of the CDR3 is 20 residues. CDR3 loop: CAGSLAEQDSTHSGANVLTF. As DNA, the CDR3 is TGTGCCGGCAGCTTAGCGGAGCAGGACAGTACCCACTCTGGGGCCAACGTCCTGACTTTC.

With regard to this clonotype: This may be a read error: a much more frequent sequence differs by one nucleotide. The genes are TRBV6-5 and TRBJ2-7; D gene unclear. Germline-derived CDR1 and CDR2 are MNHEY and SVGAGI. This CDR3 is 13 amino acids long. Trimming took off 6 bases at V and 12 bases at J, with 21 bases between the two ends. The CDR3 protein is CASSLSGRVGWYF. CDR3 DNA sequence: TGTGCCAGCAGCCTGTCCGGACGGGTGGGGTGGTACTTC.

Comments on this clonotype: A much bigger clone sits one base away, suggesting this may be a read error. This chain uses TRBV29-1 with TRBJ2-5; perhaps TRBD1 as D (6 bases). The V end lost 5 bases, the J end lost 9 bases, and 16 bases lay between the germline ends. The germline gives CDR1 SQVTM, CDR2 ANQGSEA. The CDR3 totals 12 residues. The CDR3 here is CSVLDSSAPQYF. The CDR3 DNA follows: TGCAGCGTTCTGGACAGCAGCGCGCCCCAGTACTTC.

The J gene is TRBJ1-2, the V gene TRBV19, with D uncertain. V was shortened by 5 bases and J by 8 bases, with 6 bases between the two germline ends. The germline V gene has CDR1 LNHDA and CDR2 SQIVND (reference sequence). The CDR3 covers 10 residues. The CDR3 coding sequence is TGTGCCAGTAGTCAAATGGGCTACACCTTC. Translated, it gives CASSQMGYTF.